A single sample is the source of the 4 T cell receptor beta chains below, sequenced in a study of blood T cell repertoires in COVID-19 (TCRdb year 2020). Libraries came from the immunoSEQ multiplex PCR assay. TCRdb re-hosts the immuneACCESS table, in-frame sequences only. Its copies lack some clones; in the studies checked, an unresolved V gene accounts for under half of them, and the cause for the rest is not known. The sample table records 250,000 to 300,000 clones; nearly 90% of these occur just once. The ten largest account for under 0.95% of the sample. Sequencing was carried out using peripheral blood. Receptors were obtained from a woman younger than 45 with acute or convalescent COVID-19.

The gene calls are TRBV11-2 and TRBJ2-3; 7 bases map to TRBD2. Germline V gives CDR1 SGHAT, CDR2 FQNNGV. Unmatched junction bases numbered 9, after V lost 7 bases and J lost 2 bases. This CDR3 is built from 15 residues. CDR3 region: CASNHRRETTDTQYF. CDR3 DNA sequence: TGTGCCAGCAACCATCGGCGGGAGACCACAGATACGCAGTATTTT.

The chain combines TRBV18 with TRBJ2-2; maybe TRBD2 (5 bases). This CDR3 is 16 amino acids long. CDR1 KGHSH and CDR2 LQKENI come from the germline V gene. The germline V and J ends were trimmed by 3 bases and 4 bases, with 15 bases remaining between them. Written as DNA, the CDR3 is TGTGCCAGCTCACCCAGTAGAGGGTCGAGCACCGGGGAGCTGTTTTTT. It encodes CASSPSRGSSTGELFF. Full variable domain (outside the CDR3, taken from reference TRBV18 and TRBJ2-2): NAGVMQNPRHLVRRRGQEARLRCSPMKGHSHVYWYRQLPEEGLKFMVYLQKENIIDESGMPKERFSAEFPKEGPSILRIQQVVRGDSAAYFCASSPSRGSSTGELFFGEGSRLTVL.

In this sample, this clone turned up once. This chain joins TRBV19 and TRBJ1-1; D remains ambiguous. V was shortened by 6 bases and J by 0 bases, with 8 bases between the two germline ends. The CDR3 spans 13 residues. Germline assignment: CDR1 LNHDA and CDR2 SQIVND (reference sequence). CDR3 loop: CASSRQLNTEAFF. CDR3 bases: TGTGCCAGTAGCCGACAATTGAACACTGAAGCTTTCTTT.

This clone was detected a few times. The chain links TRBV5-6 to TRBJ2-6; 11 bases are shared with TRBD2. J was trimmed by 0 bases and V by 3 bases; bases with no gene match: 5. The CDR3 is 18 amino acids. Per the germline V gene, CDR1 is SGHDT and CDR2 is YYEEEE. CDR3 loop: CASSSGLAGSSGANVLTF. Here the CDR3 DNA reads TGTGCCAGCAGCTCTGGACTAGCGGGTAGCTCTGGGGCCAACGTCCTGACTTTC.